One and the same sample provided the 8 T cell receptor beta chains below, sequenced in a study of immune heterogeneity within non-small cell lung tumors. It was a multiplex PCR that amplified TCR beta CDR3, with 32 V and 13 J primers. In TCRdb, the multiplex PCR reads were re-called with MiXCR into one record per CDR3 protein. The table shows approximately 31,000 distinct CDR3 sequences, with more than 25% occurring only once. The authors used around 0.55 ug of bulk tumor genomic DNA per sample as template. Several spatially distant biopsies were obtained per primary tumor intraoperatively. Surgery that was curative in intent was performed on patients with untreated, newly diagnosed non-small cell lung cancer. Sequenced sample: lung tumor tissue. Every receptor here comes from a man aged 35 to 55 with non-small cell lung cancer.

This clonotype occurred many times. V and J are TRBV3-1 and TRBJ1-2; D possibly corresponds to TRBD1 (5 bases). V lost 0 bases to trimming and J lost 2 bases, with 7 bases between them. Per germline, CDR1 LGHDT and CDR2 YNNKEL (reference sequence). The CDR3 length is 14 residues. The CDR3 sequence is CASSQDRGNYGYTF. In DNA, the CDR3 is TGTGCCAGCAGCCAAGATCGGGGGAACTATGGCTACACCTTC.

Of note for this clonotype: A much bigger clone sits one base away, suggesting this may be a read error. The gene calls are TRBV11-3 and TRBJ2-7; D may correspond to TRBD1 or TRBD2 (5 bases each). Per the germline V gene, CDR1 is SGHNT and CDR2 is YENEEA. The CDR3 has 14 amino acids. Here the CDR3 reads CTSSPGTVSYEQYF. The DNA of the CDR3 is TGTACCAGCAGCCCAGGGACGGTCTCCTACGAGCAGTACTTC.

This clonotype was seen ten or more times. The rearrangement links TRBV6-1 to TRBJ1-1; D remains ambiguous. Per the germline V gene, CDR1 is MNHNS and CDR2 is SASEGT. V lost 6 bases, J lost 3 bases, and 8 bases lay in between. The CDR3 totals 12 residues. This chain's CDR3 is CASRGGHTEAFF. CDR3 coding DNA: TGTGCCAGCAGGGGAGGTCACACTGAAGCTTTCTTT.

There are a few counts of this clonotype. The gene calls are TRBV10-2 and TRBJ2-7; D assignment may be TRBD1 or TRBD2 (5 bases each). The CDR3 is 12 residues long. Germline V gene lookup returns CDR1 WSHSY and CDR2 SAAADI. Between the trimmed V and J ends, which lost 7 bases and 6 bases, there was a span of 13 bases. CDR3 DNA sequence: TGCGCCAGCACTCACACTAGGGGCGAGCAGTACTTC. This gives the protein CASTHTRGEQYF.

This clonotype has ten or more counts. The V and J genes are TRBV7-8 and TRBJ2-7; TRBD2 might be the D (7 bases). V gave up 1 base and J gave up 3 bases, with 25 bases separating them. Germline-derived CDR1 and CDR2 are SGHVS and FQNEAQ. CDR3 size: 19 residues. The CDR3 reads CASSLVFRGGAGSNYEQYF. The CDR3 nucleotides are TGTGCCAGCAGCTTAGTTTTCAGGGGCGGAGCGGGATCCAACTACGAGCAGTACTTC. The full variable domain, with the rest looked up from reference TRBV7-8 and TRBJ2-7, is GAGVSQSPRYKVAKRGQDVALRCDPISGHVSLFWYQQALGQGPEFLTYFQNEAQLDKSGLPSDRFFAERPEGSVSTLKIQRTQQEDSAVYLCASSLVFRGGAGSNYEQYFGPGTRLTVT.

This clonotype was observed at least ten times. This chain links TRBV11-2 with TRBJ1-3; D is unresolved. In germline, CDR1 is SGHAT, CDR2 FQNNGV. CDR3 length equals 14 residues. The germline V and J ends were trimmed by 4 bases and 5 bases, with 12 bases remaining between them. This CDR3 reads CASSWGVWRNTIYF. The CDR3 DNA follows: TGTGCCAGCAGCTGGGGTGTGTGGAGAAACACCATATATTTT.

With regard to this clonotype: A much larger clone lies a single base off, so this may be a read error. V gene TRBV12-3 or TRBV12-4 combines with J gene TRBJ2-1, with D perhaps matching TRBD1 (5 bases). This CDR3 spans 17 amino acids. The CDR3: CASSLGQGANSRNEPFF. Written as DNA, the CDR3 is TGTGCCAGCAGTTTGGGGCAAGGAGCAAACTCTCGGAATGAGCCGTTCTTC.

The gene calls are TRBV20-1 and TRBJ1-5; D gene unclear. Germline CDR1 DFQATT, CDR2 SNEGSKA (reference sequence). The CDR3 sequence is 13 residues long. Trimming cost V 3 bases and J 1 base, with 7 bases left between them. The CDR3 reads CSASVGSNQPQHF. The CDR3 nucleotides read TGCAGTGCTAGTGTGGGAAGCAATCAGCCCCAGCATTTT.